The rows below give T cell receptor beta chains drawn from one sample of a study of CD8+ T cells in alopecia areata. Sequencing used immunoSEQ multiplex PCR; TCRdb keeps in-frame clones, though not all of them. Found here are 150,000 or so clones, about 87% of them singletons; the top ten hold about 15%. Sample: CD8+ T cells sorted from blood, taken at week 0. These receptors were taken from a human donor with alopecia areata. The conserved cysteine and the conserved F or W are not part of the CDR3 here. Fields, in order: J gene, V gene, clone size, CDR3 protein. Clone size is shown for a subset of rows, as once, few, many or a class of expanded clone.

j_gene: TRBJ1-1; v_gene: TRBV30; abundance: few; CDR3aa: AWSVGGVSTEAF
j_gene: TRBJ2-5; v_gene: TRBV11-2; abundance: NA; CDR3aa: ASSLAGETQY
j_gene: TRBJ2-7; v_gene: TRBV6-6; abundance: NA; CDR3aa: ASTLGPPAGRYEQY
j_gene: NA; v_gene: TRBV5-4; abundance: once; CDR3aa: ASSFSGTGAYEQY
j_gene: TRBJ2-3; v_gene: TRBV7-9; abundance: NA; CDR3aa: ASSLASTDTQY
j_gene: TRBJ2-3; v_gene: TRBV19; abundance: NA; CDR3aa: ASKDSRTDTQY
j_gene: TRBJ1-1; v_gene: TRBV6-5; abundance: NA; CDR3aa: ASNHHADEAF
j_gene: TRBJ2-7; v_gene: TRBV29-1; abundance: NA; CDR3aa: SAGRDTPYEQY
j_gene: TRBJ2-7; v_gene: TRBV5-5; abundance: NA; CDR3aa: ASSLTYEQY
j_gene: TRBJ2-7; v_gene: TRBV4-1; abundance: NA; CDR3aa: ASSQDSGTGTYEQY
j_gene: TRBJ2-7; v_gene: TRBV7-8; abundance: NA; CDR3aa: ASSLNPAGEYEQY
j_gene: TRBJ2-1; v_gene: TRBV29-1; abundance: NA; CDR3aa: SVEGDFTGYNEQF
j_gene: TRBJ2-1; v_gene: TRBV19; abundance: NA; CDR3aa: ASSIVPGSYNEQF
j_gene: TRBJ2-7; v_gene: TRBV5-1; abundance: NA; CDR3aa: ASSLGSEVNEQY
j_gene: TRBJ1-1; v_gene: TRBV7-9; abundance: NA; CDR3aa: ASSFPGPRTEAF
j_gene: TRBJ2-1; v_gene: TRBV27; abundance: NA; CDR3aa: ASSPRGDRGKDEQF
j_gene: TRBJ2-5; v_gene: TRBV7-9; abundance: once; CDR3aa: ASSIETTGDGETQY
j_gene: TRBJ2-7; v_gene: TRBV7-9; abundance: NA; CDR3aa: ASTPPSGEGSYEQY
j_gene: TRBJ2-6; v_gene: TRBV29-1; abundance: few; CDR3aa: SVEDRQGWVGGSGANVLT
j_gene: TRBJ2-7; v_gene: TRBV9; abundance: NA; CDR3aa: ASSVGSVFYGQY
j_gene: TRBJ1-2; v_gene: TRBV27; abundance: NA; CDR3aa: ASSSQLDSLYGYT
j_gene: TRBJ2-2; v_gene: TRBV29-1; abundance: NA; CDR3aa: SVDAQNTGELF
j_gene: TRBJ2-1; v_gene: TRBV11-3; abundance: NA; CDR3aa: ASSSPSDPGQGSYNEQF
j_gene: TRBJ2-7; v_gene: TRBV7-7; abundance: NA; CDR3aa: ASSLVTGDEQY
j_gene: TRBJ1-4; v_gene: TRBV5-1; abundance: NA; CDR3aa: ASSKLPGQSTNEKLF
j_gene: TRBJ1-2; v_gene: TRBV27; abundance: NA; CDR3aa: ASSSQVTGGYT
j_gene: TRBJ2-7; v_gene: TRBV7-2; abundance: NA; CDR3aa: ASSAGVLTYEQY
j_gene: TRBJ2-1; v_gene: TRBV20-1; abundance: NA; CDR3aa: SAEWGYEQF
j_gene: TRBJ2-5; v_gene: TRBV29-1; abundance: NA; CDR3aa: SVEDKGDQETQY
j_gene: TRBJ1-1; v_gene: TRBV30; abundance: NA; CDR3aa: AWSVWMNTEAF
j_gene: TRBJ1-1; v_gene: TRBV5-1; abundance: NA; CDR3aa: ASRRDGGMNTEAF
j_gene: TRBJ2-1; v_gene: TRBV5-6; abundance: NA; CDR3aa: ASSSSGSRSYNEQF
j_gene: TRBJ1-1; v_gene: TRBV11-2; abundance: NA; CDR3aa: ASSLYHRNTEAF
j_gene: TRBJ2-7; v_gene: TRBV9; abundance: NA; CDR3aa: ASSVEEASAAYEQY
j_gene: TRBJ2-5; v_gene: TRBV6-5; abundance: NA; CDR3aa: ASLGGLRETQY
j_gene: TRBJ2-7; v_gene: TRBV15; abundance: once; CDR3aa: ATSYEGQGIYEQY
j_gene: TRBJ2-5; v_gene: TRBV2; abundance: NA; CDR3aa: ASSGDSIVGEQY
j_gene: TRBJ2-5; v_gene: TRBV27; abundance: once; CDR3aa: ASRPWGGVGQETQY
j_gene: NA; v_gene: TRBV29-1; abundance: NA; CDR3aa: SVPTGQGGYEQY
j_gene: TRBJ2-7; v_gene: TRBV27; abundance: once; CDR3aa: ASSLSPAGNEQY
j_gene: TRBJ2-3; v_gene: TRBV5-1; abundance: NA; CDR3aa: ASSLAGTPTDTQY
j_gene: TRBJ2-3; v_gene: TRBV9; abundance: NA; CDR3aa: ASSVGLIDTQY
j_gene: TRBJ2-5; v_gene: TRBV11-2; abundance: NA; CDR3aa: ASSQTGLQETQY
j_gene: TRBJ2-7; v_gene: TRBV9; abundance: NA; CDR3aa: ASSPLGTGFEQY